Sequencing of this T cell receptor beta chain was carried out in a study of cytotoxic CD8 clonotypes in ibrutinib-treated CLL. Study at large: Recorded responses included about 25 partial and 2 complete; following median about 68 months, roughly 15 stayed remitted and roughly 12 progressed.

As concerns this clone: Its antigen is still unknown.

Study-wide findings and caveats: At baseline, clonality was higher than in age-matched healthy donors and correlated with CD8+ counts. Sampling times differed between sustained-remission and progressing patients. Public clonotypes occurred uncommonly; on treatment, they contracted or remained stable.

CDR3 size: 17 residues. Germline CDR1 and CDR2: SGDLS and YYNGEE. Trimming stripped 3 bases from V and 5 bases from J, with 20 bases between. Sequencing was performed with immunoSEQ multiplex PCR; in TCRdb, only in-frame clones are kept and a portion is missing. The data show tens of thousands of clones, about 81% seen once. The source was PBMCs, collected before ibrutinib treatment. The chain employs TRBV9 and TRBJ2-2; tentatively, D is TRBD2 (6 bases). The source is a human donor with chronic lymphocytic leukemia. CDR3 loop: CASSAPHTGGATGELFF. CDR3 sequence (DNA): TGTGCCAGCAGCGCACCCCACACGGGCGGGGCGACCGGGGAGCTGTTTTTT.